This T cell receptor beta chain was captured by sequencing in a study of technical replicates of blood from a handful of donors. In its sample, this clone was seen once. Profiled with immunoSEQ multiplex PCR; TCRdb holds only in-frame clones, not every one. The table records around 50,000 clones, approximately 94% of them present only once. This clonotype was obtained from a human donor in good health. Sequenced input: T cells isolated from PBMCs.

The CDR3 reads CASSQDLAGRYQPQHF. In DNA, the CDR3 is TGCGCCAGCAGCCAAGATTTGGCAGGGAGGTATCAGCCCCAGCATTTT. This chain links TRBV4-3 with TRBJ1-5; tentatively, D is TRBD1 (5 bases). The ends were cut back, 0 bases at V and 5 bases at J, with 14 bases in the middle. Germline loops: CDR1 LGHNA, CDR2 YSLEER. This CDR3 region has 16 residues.